The entry below gives a single T cell receptor (beta chain) sequence along with its context. This record comes from a study of T-cell reconstitution after alpha-beta-depleted transplantation in children. The TCRbeta library was prepared with unique molecular identifiers. In TCRdb, the PCR reads were re-called with MiXCR into one record per CDR3 protein. Of 530,000 or so distinct CDR3 sequences in the sample, over 25% are singletons; the top ten hold around a third. This receptor was identified in a boy in the first two years of life with Wiskott-Aldrich syndrome, due to receive a stem cell transplant. The sample in question was PBMCs, obtained before TCRalphabeta/CD19-depleted stem cell transplant.

DNA for the CDR3: TGTGCCAGCAGCTTGGCCAGCCGAAGGCTCGGGGAGACCCAGTACTTC. It codes for CASSLASRRLGETQYF. This chain joins TRBV5-4 and TRBJ2-5, with no clear D. This CDR3 is 16 amino acids long. V lost 0 bases, J lost 5 bases, and 17 bases lay in between. Germline values: CDR1 SGHNT, CDR2 YYREEE (reference sequence).